This T cell receptor beta chain was captured by sequencing in a study of blood T cell repertoires in COVID-19. Study overall: Acute-phase and convalescent COVID-19 samples originated in the United States, Italy and Spain. PBMCs, B-cell-depleted T cells, or T cells provided the cDNA or gDNA that made up the material.

TCRdb's copy holds only in-frame clones and misses some; the assay was immunoSEQ multiplex PCR. The data contain some 65,000 clones, 88% of them singletons. After removal of 3 bases from V and 0 bases from J, the junction contained 4 bases not matched to a gene. The CDR3 spans 15 residues. Germline V gene data show CDR1 as DFQATT and CDR2 as SNEGSKA (reference sequence). J is TRBJ1-5 and V is TRBV20-1; 8 bases agree with TRBD1. This clonotype was obtained from a woman older than 75 with active COVID-19. The source material was peripheral blood. The CDR3 spells CSASGTGGSNQPQHF. The CDR3, as DNA: TGCAGTGCTAGTGGAACAGGGGGTAGCAATCAGCCCCAGCATTTT.